This T cell receptor beta chain is from a study of CD8 T cells in Susac syndrome. The V and J ends lost 2 bases and 2 bases, in that order; junction bases with no gene match: 4. The CDR3 contains 15 residues. Germline V lookup: CDR1 SGDLS, CDR2 YYNGEE. Random hexamers primed reverse transcription of roughly 0.5 to 1 ug RNA. Amplification of the TCR beta CDR3 was carried out by immunoSEQ multiplex PCR, which spanned a total of 54 Vbeta and 13 Jbeta segments. TCRdb processed the immunoSEQ multiplex PCR reads anew with MiXCR; each CDR3 protein has one entry. Here the sample spans roughly 47,000 distinct CDR3 sequences, about 91% being singletons.

This receptor was taken from a human donor in good health. What was sequenced was CD8+ T cells from PBMCs. The genes are TRBV9 and TRBJ2-1; 7 bases are shared with TRBD2. The CDR3, as DNA: TGTGCCAGCAGCGTCTTGGCGGGAGCCTACAATGAGCAGTTCTTC. This encodes CASSVLAGAYNEQFF.